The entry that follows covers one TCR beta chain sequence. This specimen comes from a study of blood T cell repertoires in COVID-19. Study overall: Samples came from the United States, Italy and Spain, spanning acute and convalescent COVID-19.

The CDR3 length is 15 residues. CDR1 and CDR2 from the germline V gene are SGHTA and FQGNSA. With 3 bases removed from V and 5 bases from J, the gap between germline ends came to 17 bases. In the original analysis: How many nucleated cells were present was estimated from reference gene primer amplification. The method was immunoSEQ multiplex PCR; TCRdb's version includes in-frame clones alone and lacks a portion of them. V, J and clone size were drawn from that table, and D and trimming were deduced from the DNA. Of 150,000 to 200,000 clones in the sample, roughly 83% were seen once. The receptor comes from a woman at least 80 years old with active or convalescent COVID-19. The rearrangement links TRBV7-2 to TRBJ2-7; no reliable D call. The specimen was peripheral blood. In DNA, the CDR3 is TGTGCCAGCAGCTTGACCGCTGGGCCGCTACACGAGCAGTACTTC. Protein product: CASSLTAGPLHEQYF. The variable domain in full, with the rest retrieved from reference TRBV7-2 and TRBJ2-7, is GAGVSQSPSNKVTEKGKDVELRCDPISGHTALYWYRQSLGQGLEFLIYFQGNSAPDKSGLPSDRFSAERTGGSVSTLTIQRTQQEDSAVYLCASSLTAGPLHEQYFGPGTRLTVT.